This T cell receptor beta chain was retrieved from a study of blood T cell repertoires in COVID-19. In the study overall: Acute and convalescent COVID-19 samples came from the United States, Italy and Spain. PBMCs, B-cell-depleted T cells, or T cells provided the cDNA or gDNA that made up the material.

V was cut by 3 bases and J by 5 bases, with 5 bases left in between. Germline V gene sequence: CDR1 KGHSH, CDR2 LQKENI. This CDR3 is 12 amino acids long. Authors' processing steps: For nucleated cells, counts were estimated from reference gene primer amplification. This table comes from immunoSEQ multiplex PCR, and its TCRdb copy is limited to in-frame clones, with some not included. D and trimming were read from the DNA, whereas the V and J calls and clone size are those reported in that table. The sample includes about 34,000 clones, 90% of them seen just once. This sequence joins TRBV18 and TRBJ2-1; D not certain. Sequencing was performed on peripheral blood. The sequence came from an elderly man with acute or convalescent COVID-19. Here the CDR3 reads CASSPTNNEQFF. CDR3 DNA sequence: TGTGCCAGCTCACCCACTAACAATGAGCAGTTCTTC.